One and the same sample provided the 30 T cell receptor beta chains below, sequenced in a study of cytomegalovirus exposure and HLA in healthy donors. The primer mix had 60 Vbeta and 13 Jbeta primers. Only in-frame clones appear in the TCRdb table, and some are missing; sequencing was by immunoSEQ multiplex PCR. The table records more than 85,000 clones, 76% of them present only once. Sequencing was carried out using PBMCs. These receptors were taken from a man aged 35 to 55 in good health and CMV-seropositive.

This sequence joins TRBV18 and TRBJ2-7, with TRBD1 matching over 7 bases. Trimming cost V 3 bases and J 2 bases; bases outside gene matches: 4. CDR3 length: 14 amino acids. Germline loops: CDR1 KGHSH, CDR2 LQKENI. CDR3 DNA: TGTGCCAGCTCACCTAAGCAGGGGGCCTACGAGCAGTACTTC. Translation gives CASSPKQGAYEQYF.

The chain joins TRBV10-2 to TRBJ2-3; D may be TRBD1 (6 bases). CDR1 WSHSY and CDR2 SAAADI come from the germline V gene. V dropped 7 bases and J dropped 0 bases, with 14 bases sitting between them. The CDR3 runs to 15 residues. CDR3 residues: CASITDSASTDTQYF. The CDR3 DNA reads TGCGCCAGCATTACGGACAGCGCTAGCACAGATACGCAGTATTTT.

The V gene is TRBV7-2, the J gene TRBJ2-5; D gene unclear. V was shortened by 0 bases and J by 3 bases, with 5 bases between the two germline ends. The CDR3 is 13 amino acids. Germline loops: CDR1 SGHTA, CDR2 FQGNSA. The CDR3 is CASSLAQEETQYF. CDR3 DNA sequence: TGTGCCAGCAGCTTAGCTCAGGAAGAGACCCAGTACTTC.

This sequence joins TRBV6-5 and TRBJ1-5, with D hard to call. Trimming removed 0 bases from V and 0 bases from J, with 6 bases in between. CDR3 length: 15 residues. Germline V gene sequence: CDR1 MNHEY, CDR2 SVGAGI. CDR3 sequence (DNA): TGTGCCAGCAGTTACTCCGCTAATAGCAATCAGCCCCAGCATTTT. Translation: CASSYSANSNQPQHF.

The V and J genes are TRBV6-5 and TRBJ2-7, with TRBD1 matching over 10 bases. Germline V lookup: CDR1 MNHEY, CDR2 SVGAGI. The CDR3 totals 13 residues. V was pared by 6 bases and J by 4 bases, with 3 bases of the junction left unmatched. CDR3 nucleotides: TGTGCCAGCAGGACGGACAGGGGGTACGAGCAGTACTTC. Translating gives CASRTDRGYEQYF.

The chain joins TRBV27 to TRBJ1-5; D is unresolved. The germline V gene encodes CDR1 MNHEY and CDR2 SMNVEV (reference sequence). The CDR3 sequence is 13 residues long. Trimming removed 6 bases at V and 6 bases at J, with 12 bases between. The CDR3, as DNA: TGTGCCAGCAGCCCGGGAGGTGGTCAGCCCCAGCATTTT. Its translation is CASSPGGGQPQHF.

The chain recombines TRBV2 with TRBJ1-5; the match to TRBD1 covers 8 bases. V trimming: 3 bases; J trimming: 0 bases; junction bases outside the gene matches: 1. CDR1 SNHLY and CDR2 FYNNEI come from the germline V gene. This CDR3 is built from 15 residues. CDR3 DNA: TGTGCCAGCAGTGACAGGGGGCCTAGCAATCAGCCCCAGCATTTT. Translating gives CASSDRGPSNQPQHF.

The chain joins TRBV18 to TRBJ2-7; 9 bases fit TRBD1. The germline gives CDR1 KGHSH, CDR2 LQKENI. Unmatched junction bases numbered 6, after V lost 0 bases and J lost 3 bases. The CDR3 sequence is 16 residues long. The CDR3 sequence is CASSPPETGGDYEQYF. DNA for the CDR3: TGTGCCAGCTCACCACCGGAGACAGGGGGAGACTACGAGCAGTACTTC.

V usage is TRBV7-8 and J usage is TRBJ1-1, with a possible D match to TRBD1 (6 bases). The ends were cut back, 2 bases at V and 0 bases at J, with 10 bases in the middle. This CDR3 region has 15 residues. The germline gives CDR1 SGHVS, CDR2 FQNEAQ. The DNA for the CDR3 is TGTGCCAGCAGCTTAAGGGAGGGGGTGAACACTGAAGCTTTCTTT. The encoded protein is CASSLREGVNTEAFF. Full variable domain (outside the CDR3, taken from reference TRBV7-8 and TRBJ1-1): GAGVSQSPRYKVAKRGQDVALRCDPISGHVSLFWYQQALGQGPEFLTYFQNEAQLDKSGLPSDRFFAERPEGSVSTLKIQRTQQEDSAVYLCASSLREGVNTEAFFGQGTRLTVV.

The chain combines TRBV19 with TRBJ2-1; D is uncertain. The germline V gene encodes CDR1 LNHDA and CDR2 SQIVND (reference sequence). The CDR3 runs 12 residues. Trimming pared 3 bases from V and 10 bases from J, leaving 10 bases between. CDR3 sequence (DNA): TGTGCCAGTAGTATCTCCCCTACCGAGCAGTTCTTC. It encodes CASSISPTEQFF. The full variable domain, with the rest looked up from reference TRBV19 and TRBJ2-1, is DGGITQSPKYLFRKEGQNVTLSCEQNLNHDAMYWYRQDPGQGLRLIYYSQIVNDFQKGDIAEGYSVSREKKESFPLTVTSAQKNPTAFYLCASSISPTEQFFGPGTRLTVL.

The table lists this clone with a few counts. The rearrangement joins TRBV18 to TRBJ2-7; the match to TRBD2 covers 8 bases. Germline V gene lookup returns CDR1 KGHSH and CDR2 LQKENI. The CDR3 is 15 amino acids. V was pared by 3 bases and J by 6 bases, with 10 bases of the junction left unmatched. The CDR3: CASSPSGGVIGEQYF. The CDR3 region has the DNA TGTGCCAGCTCACCCAGCGGGGGAGTGATCGGCGAGCAGTACTTC.

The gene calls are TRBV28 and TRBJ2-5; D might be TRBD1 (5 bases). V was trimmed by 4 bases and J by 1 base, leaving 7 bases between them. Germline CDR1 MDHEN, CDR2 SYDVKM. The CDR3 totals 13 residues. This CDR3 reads CASSSDTQETQYF. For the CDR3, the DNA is TGTGCCAGCAGTTCGGACACCCAAGAGACCCAGTACTTC.

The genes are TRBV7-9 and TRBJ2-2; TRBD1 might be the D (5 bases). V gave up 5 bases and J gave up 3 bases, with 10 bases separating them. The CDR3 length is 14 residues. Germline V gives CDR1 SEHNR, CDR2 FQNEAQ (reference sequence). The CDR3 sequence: CASSADRHTGELFF. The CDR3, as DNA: TGTGCCAGCAGCGCAGACAGACACACCGGGGAGCTGTTTTTT.

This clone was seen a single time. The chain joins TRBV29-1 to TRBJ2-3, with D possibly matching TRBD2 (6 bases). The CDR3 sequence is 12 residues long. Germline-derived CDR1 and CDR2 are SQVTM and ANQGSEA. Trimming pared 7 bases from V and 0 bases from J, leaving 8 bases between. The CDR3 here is CSGAGSTDTQYF. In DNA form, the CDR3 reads TGCAGCGGAGCGGGTAGCACAGATACGCAGTATTTT.

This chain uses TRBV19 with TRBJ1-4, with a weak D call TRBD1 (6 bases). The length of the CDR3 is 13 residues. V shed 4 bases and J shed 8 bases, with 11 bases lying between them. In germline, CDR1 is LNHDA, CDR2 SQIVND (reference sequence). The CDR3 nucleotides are TGTGCCAGTAGTAACAGGGCGGAGGAAAAACTGTTTTTT. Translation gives CASSNRAEEKLFF.

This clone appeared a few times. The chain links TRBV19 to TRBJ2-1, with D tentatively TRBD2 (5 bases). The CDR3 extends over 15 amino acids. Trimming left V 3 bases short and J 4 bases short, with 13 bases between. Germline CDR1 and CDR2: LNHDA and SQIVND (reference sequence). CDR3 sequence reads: CASSIATGWYNEQFF. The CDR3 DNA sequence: TGTGCCAGTAGTATTGCAACGGGATGGTACAATGAGCAGTTCTTC.

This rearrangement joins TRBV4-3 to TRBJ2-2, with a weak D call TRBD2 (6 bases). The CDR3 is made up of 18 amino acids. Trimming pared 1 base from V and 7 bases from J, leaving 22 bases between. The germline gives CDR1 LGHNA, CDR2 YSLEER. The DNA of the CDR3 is TGCGCCAGCAGCCAAGGGGCAGGGACGAAGACGGGGGTCGGGGAGCTGTTTTTT. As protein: CASSQGAGTKTGVGELFF.

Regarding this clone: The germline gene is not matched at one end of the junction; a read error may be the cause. The chain's CDR3 is CASSLAEGASSGANGLTF. The CDR3 region has the DNA TGTGCCAGCAGCTTGGCGGAGGGGGCTTCCTCTGGGGCCAACGGCCTGACTTTC. The rearrangement uses TRBV5-4 and TRBJ2-6; maybe TRBD1 (7 bases). Germline V lookup: CDR1 SGHNT, CDR2 YYREEE (reference sequence). The CDR3 spans 18 residues.

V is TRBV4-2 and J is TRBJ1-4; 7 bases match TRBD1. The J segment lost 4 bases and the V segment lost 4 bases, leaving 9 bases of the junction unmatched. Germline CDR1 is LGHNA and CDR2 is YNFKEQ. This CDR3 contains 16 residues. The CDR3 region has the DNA TGTGCCAGCAGCCTCGCGAGGGGGCATGGTAATGAAAAACTGTTTTTT. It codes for CASSLARGHGNEKLFF.

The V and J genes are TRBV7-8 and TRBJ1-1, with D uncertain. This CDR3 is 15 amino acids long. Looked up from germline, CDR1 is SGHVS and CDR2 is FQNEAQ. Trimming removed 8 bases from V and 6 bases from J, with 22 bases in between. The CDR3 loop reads CASFLRGAIASEAFF. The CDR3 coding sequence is TGTGCCAGCTTCTTAAGAGGAGCAATTGCCTCTGAAGCTTTCTTT.

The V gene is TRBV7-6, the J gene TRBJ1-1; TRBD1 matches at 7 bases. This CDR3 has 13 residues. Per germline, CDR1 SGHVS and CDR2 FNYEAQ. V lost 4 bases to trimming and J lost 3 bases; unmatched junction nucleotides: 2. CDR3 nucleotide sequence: TGTGCCAGCAGCTCGCAGGGGGACACTGAAGCTTTCTTT. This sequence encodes CASSSQGDTEAFF.

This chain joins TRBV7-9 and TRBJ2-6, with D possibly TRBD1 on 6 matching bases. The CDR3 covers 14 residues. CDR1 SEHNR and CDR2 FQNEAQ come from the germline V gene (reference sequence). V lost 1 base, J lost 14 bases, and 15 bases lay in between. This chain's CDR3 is CASSLGTDTLILTF. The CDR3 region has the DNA TGTGCCAGCAGCTTAGGGACAGACACCCTCATCCTGACTTTC.

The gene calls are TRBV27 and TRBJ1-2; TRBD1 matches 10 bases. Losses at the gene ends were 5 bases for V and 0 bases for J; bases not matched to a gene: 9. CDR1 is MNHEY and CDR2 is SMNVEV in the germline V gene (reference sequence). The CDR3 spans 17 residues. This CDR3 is CASSARDRGRSNYGYTF. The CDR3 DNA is TGTGCCAGCAGTGCCCGGGACAGGGGAAGATCTAACTATGGCTACACCTTC.

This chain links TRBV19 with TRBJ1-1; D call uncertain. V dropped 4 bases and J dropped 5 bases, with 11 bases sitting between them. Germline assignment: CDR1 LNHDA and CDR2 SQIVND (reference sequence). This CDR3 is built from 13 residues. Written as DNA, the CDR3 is TGTGCCAGTAGTAATACAGTTTGGACTGAAGCTTTCTTT. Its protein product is CASSNTVWTEAFF.

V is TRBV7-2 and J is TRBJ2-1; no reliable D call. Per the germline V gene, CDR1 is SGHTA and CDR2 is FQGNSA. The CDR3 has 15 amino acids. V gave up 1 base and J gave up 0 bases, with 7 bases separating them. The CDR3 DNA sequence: TGTGCCAGCAGCTTAGTCGCGGCCTCCTACAATGAGCAGTTCTTC. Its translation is CASSLVAASYNEQFF.

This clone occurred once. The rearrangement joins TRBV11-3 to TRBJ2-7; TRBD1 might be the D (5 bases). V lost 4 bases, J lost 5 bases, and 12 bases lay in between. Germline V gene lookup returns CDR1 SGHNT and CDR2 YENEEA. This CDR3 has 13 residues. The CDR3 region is CASSSIRGNEQYF. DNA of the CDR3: TGTGCCAGCAGCTCCATAAGGGGAAACGAGCAGTACTTC. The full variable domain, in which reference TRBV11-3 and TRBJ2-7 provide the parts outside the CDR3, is EAGVVQSPRYKIIEKKQPVAFWCNPISGHNTLYWYLQNLGQGPELLIRYENEEAVDDSQLPKDRFSAERLKGVDSTLKIQPAELGDSAVYLCASSSIRGNEQYFGPGTRLTVT.

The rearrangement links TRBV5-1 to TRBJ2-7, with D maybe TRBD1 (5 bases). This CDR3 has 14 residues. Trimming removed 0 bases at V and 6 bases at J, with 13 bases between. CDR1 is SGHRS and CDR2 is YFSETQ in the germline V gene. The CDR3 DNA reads TGCGCCAGCAGCTTGGAGGGCAGGGCGACCGAGCAGTACTTC. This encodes CASSLEGRATEQYF.

CDR3 loop: CASSLETGAVYGYTF. The CDR3 bases are TGTGCCAGCAGCTTGGAGACAGGGGCCGTCTATGGCTACACCTTC. The V and J genes are TRBV5-5 and TRBJ1-2, with TRBD1 matching 8 bases. The CDR3 totals 15 residues. The germline V gene has CDR1 SGHKS and CDR2 YYEKEE (reference sequence). The trim removed 0 bases at V and 4 bases at J, leaving 5 bases unmatched.

The CDR3 spells CAISGQGKNYGYTF. CDR3 sequence (DNA): TGTGCCATCAGCGGACAGGGGAAAAACTATGGCTACACCTTC. The chain uses TRBV10-3 and TRBJ1-2; 9 bases map to TRBD1. This CDR3 has 14 amino acids. Germline V gene lookup returns CDR1 ENHRY and CDR2 SYGVKD. Germline trimming cut 6 bases from V and 2 bases from J; bases unmatched to any gene: 4.

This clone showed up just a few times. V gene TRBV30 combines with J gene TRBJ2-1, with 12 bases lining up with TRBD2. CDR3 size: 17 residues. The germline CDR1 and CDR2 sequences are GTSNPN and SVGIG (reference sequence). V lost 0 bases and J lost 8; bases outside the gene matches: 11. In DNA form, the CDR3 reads TGTGCCTGGAGTGTACGACGGACTAGCGGGAATTTCGATGAGCAGTTCTTC. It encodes CAWSVRRTSGNFDEQFF.